These T cell receptor beta chains were read from a single sample in a study of OX40 agonist ivuxolimab in advanced cancers. The method was immunoSEQ multiplex PCR; TCRdb's version includes in-frame clones alone and lacks a portion of them. The sample yields about 54,000 clones, about 83% seen once. The sequences come from CD4+ or CD8+ T cells sorted from blood, collected in a trial of the OX40 agonist ivuxolimab. Source of these receptors: an adult with an advanced solid tumor such as melanoma, head and neck, liver or kidney cancer. The CDR3 runs from the conserved cysteine through the conserved F or W. A D gene is named only where the DNA matches it firmly. The listing skips clone size in some rows; elsewhere it reads once, few, many or a size class.

V: TRBV6-6; J: TRBJ1-2; D: NA; length: 14; size: NA; CDR3: CASISTGTGYGYTF; DNA: TGTGCCAGCATCAGTACAGGGACGGGCTATGGCTACACCTTC
V: TRBV4-1; J: TRBJ2-4; D: NA; length: 17; size: NA; CDR3: CASSQPTASLAKNIQYF; DNA: TGCGCCAGCAGCCAGCCTACAGCGAGCTTAGCCAAAAACATTCAGTACTTC
V: TRBV19; J: TRBJ2-1; D: TRBD2; length: 18; size: NA; CDR3: CASSIDATLAGVINEQFF; DNA: TGTGCCAGTAGTATAGACGCCACTCTAGCGGGAGTTATTAATGAGCAGTTCTTC
V: TRBV6-1; J: TRBJ2-2; D: TRBD1; length: 14; size: NA; CDR3: CASSLGQGAGELFF; DNA: TGTGCCAGCAGCCTCGGACAGGGGGCCGGGGAGCTGTTTTTT
V: TRBV27; J: TRBJ2-1; D: TRBD2; length: 17; size: NA; CDR3: CASSYRRRESSYNEQFF; DNA: TGTGCCAGCAGCTATAGAAGGCGGGAGTCCTCCTACAATGAGCAGTTCTTC
V: TRBV6-1; J: TRBJ2-7; D: NA; length: 12; size: NA; CDR3: CASSRTEDEQYF; DNA: TGTGCCAGCAGTCGAACAGAGGACGAGCAGTACTTC
V: TRBV19; J: TRBJ2-3; D: TRBD2; length: 17; size: NA; CDR3: CASSLEPGLAGADTQYF; DNA: TGTGCCAGTAGTCTCGAGCCGGGACTAGCGGGGGCAGATACGCAGTATTTT
V: TRBV9; J: TRBJ2-3; D: NA; length: 16; size: NA; CDR3: CASSVGAATVGDTQYF; DNA: TGTGCCAGCAGCGTAGGCGCAGCAACGGTAGGAGATACGCAGTATTTT
V: TRBV7-2; J: TRBJ2-2; D: NA; length: 15; size: NA; CDR3: CASSPGGSYTGELFF; DNA: TGTGCCAGCAGCCCGGGTGGTAGCTACACCGGGGAGCTGTTTTTT
V: TRBV6-1; J: TRBJ1-2; D: NA; length: 18; size: few; CDR3: CASSEQVGGPDNLYGYTF; DNA: TGTGCCAGCAGTGAACAGGTGGGCGGGCCGGACAACCTCTATGGCTACACCTTC
V: TRBV2; J: TRBJ1-2; D: NA; length: 15; size: NA; CDR3: CASSEGVQSNYGYTF; DNA: TGTGCCAGCAGTGAAGGGGTCCAATCTAACTATGGCTACACCTTC
V: TRBV15; J: TRBJ1-1; D: NA; length: 13; size: NA; CDR3: CATSTLSNTEAFF; DNA: TGTGCCACCAGCACCCTATCGAACACTGAAGCTTTCTTT
V: TRBV29-1; J: TRBJ2-7; D: TRBD2; length: 14; size: NA; CDR3: CSVKTSGEAYEQYF; DNA: TGCAGCGTTAAAACTAGCGGTGAAGCCTACGAGCAGTACTTC
V: TRBV6-5; J: TRBJ2-2; D: NA; length: 13; size: NA; CDR3: CASTRGAPGELFF; DNA: TGTGCCAGCACTCGGGGGGCACCCGGGGAGCTGTTTTTT
V: TRBV7-9; J: TRBJ2-1; D: NA; length: 14; size: NA; CDR3: CASSESNRVHEQFF; DNA: TGTGCCAGCAGCGAATCAAACAGGGTCCATGAGCAGTTCTTC
V: TRBV11-2; J: TRBJ1-5; D: NA; length: 13; size: NA; CDR3: CASSWVQNQPQHF; DNA: TGTGCCAGCAGTTGGGTCCAAAATCAGCCCCAGCATTTT
V: TRBV10-2; J: TRBJ1-4; D: NA; length: 14; size: NA; CDR3: CASSESVGNEKLFF; DNA: TGCGCCAGCAGTGAGTCAGTTGGGAATGAAAAACTGTTTTTT
V: TRBV14; J: TRBJ2-7; D: NA; length: 12; size: NA; CDR3: CASSQGRAEQYF; DNA: TGTGCCAGCAGCCAGGGGCGAGCCGAGCAGTACTTC
V: TRBV6-6; J: TRBJ2-1; D: TRBD2; length: 16; size: NA; CDR3: CASSRGGASGRNEQFF; DNA: TGTGCCAGCAGTCGGGGTGGGGCTAGCGGGAGAAATGAGCAGTTCTTC
V: TRBV5-1; J: TRBJ1-1; D: NA; length: 15; size: NA; CDR3: CASSLNDPRNTEAFF; DNA: TGCGCCAGCAGCTTAAACGACCCTCGGAACACTGAAGCTTTCTTT
V: TRBV15; J: TRBJ2-2; D: TRBD1; length: 16; size: NA; CDR3: CATSRRTGRNTGELFF; DNA: TGTGCCACCAGCAGAAGGACAGGGAGAAACACCGGGGAGCTGTTTTTT
V: TRBV14; J: TRBJ2-1; D: TRBD1; length: 18; size: once; CDR3: CASSPGFRGQQFENEQFF; DNA: TGTGCCAGCAGCCCCGGGTTTCGGGGACAGCAGTTTGAGAATGAGCAGTTCTTC
V: TRBV9; J: TRBJ2-5; D: TRBD1; length: 16; size: NA; CDR3: CASSLMTGGFQETQYF; DNA: TGTGCCAGCAGCCTTATGACAGGGGGGTTTCAAGAGACCCAGTACTTC
V: TRBV5-6; J: TRBJ1-6; D: NA; length: 19; size: NA; CDR3: CASSSQTDPIENYNSPLHF; DNA: TGTGCCAGCAGCTCCCAGACGGATCCGATTGAAAACTATAATTCACCCCTCCACTTT
V: TRBV19; J: TRBJ2-2; D: NA; length: 14; size: NA; CDR3: CASSLGEDTGELFF; DNA: TGTGCCAGTAGTCTGGGGGAGGACACCGGGGAGCTGTTTTTT
V: TRBV6-5; J: TRBJ2-1; D: NA; length: 14; size: once; CDR3: CASTRPNPYNEQFF; DNA: TGTGCCAGCACAAGGCCAAACCCTTACAATGAGCAGTTCTTC
V: TRBV9; J: TRBJ1-2; D: NA; length: 14; size: NA; CDR3: CASSLQFSNYGYTF; DNA: TGTGCCAGCAGCTTACAGTTCTCTAACTATGGCTACACCTTC
V: TRBV9; J: TRBJ2-1; D: TRBD2; length: 16; size: NA; CDR3: CASSPTSARSYNEQFF; DNA: TGTGCCAGCAGCCCGACTAGCGCCCGCTCCTACAATGAGCAGTTCTTC
V: TRBV28; J: TRBJ1-1; D: NA; length: 15; size: few; CDR3: CASISRWTENTEAFF; DNA: TGTGCCAGCATCTCTAGGTGGACAGAGAACACTGAAGCTTTCTTT
V: TRBV5-1; J: TRBJ2-1; D: TRBD2; length: 16; size: NA; CDR3: CASSATSGSSYNEQFF; DNA: TGCGCCAGCAGCGCCACTAGCGGAAGCTCCTACAATGAGCAGTTCTTC
V: TRBV2; J: TRBJ1-6; D: TRBD1; length: 14; size: NA; CDR3: CASSPGGRDSPLHF; DNA: TGTGCCAGCAGTCCAGGGGGTCGGGATTCACCCCTCCACTTT
V: TRBV18; J: TRBJ1-4; D: NA; length: 15; size: NA; CDR3: CASSRDLSTNEKLFF; DNA: TGTGCCAGCTCACGGGACCTTTCAACTAATGAAAAACTGTTTTTT
V: TRBV6-5; J: TRBJ2-1; D: TRBD2; length: 14; size: NA; CDR3: CASREAGGGGEQFF; DNA: TGTGCCAGCAGGGAAGCTGGGGGGGGTGGTGAGCAGTTCTTC
V: TRBV6-6; J: TRBJ2-7; D: TRBD2; length: 13; size: few; CDR3: CASSASGSYEQYF; DNA: TGTGCCAGCAGTGCTAGCGGGAGCTACGAGCAGTACTTC
V: TRBV6-1; J: TRBJ2-2; D: NA; length: 17; size: once; CDR3: CASSGPRVWENTGELFF; DNA: TGTGCCAGCAGTGGCCCCAGAGTGTGGGAGAACACCGGGGAGCTGTTTTTT
V: TRBV5-4; J: TRBJ1-4; D: NA; length: 14; size: few; CDR3: CASSAEGRNEKLFF; DNA: TGTGCCAGCAGCGCCGAGGGACGGAATGAAAAACTGTTTTTT
V: TRBV19; J: TRBJ1-1; D: TRBD1; length: 14; size: NA; CDR3: CASTVQGVNTEAFF; DNA: TGTGCCAGTACGGTACAGGGGGTAAACACTGAAGCTTTCTTT
V: TRBV18; J: TRBJ1-3; D: TRBD1; length: 16; size: NA; CDR3: CASSHSRTGDGNTIYF; DNA: TGTGCCAGCTCTCACAGCCGGACAGGGGACGGAAACACCATATATTTT
V: TRBV5-1; J: TRBJ2-5; D: NA; length: 13; size: NA; CDR3: CASSLGIGETQYF; DNA: TGCGCCAGCAGCCTGGGGATCGGTGAGACCCAGTACTTC
V: TRBV30; J: TRBJ1-3; D: NA; length: 15; size: once; CDR3: CAWIRIGQSGNTIYF; DNA: TGTGCCTGGATTCGAATAGGGCAATCTGGAAACACCATATATTTT
V: TRBV10-3; J: TRBJ2-7; D: NA; length: 14; size: NA; CDR3: CAISESREGDEQYF; DNA: TGTGCCATCAGTGAGTCAAGGGAAGGAGACGAGCAGTACTTC
V: TRBV19; J: TRBJ2-7; D: TRBD1; length: 15; size: NA; CDR3: CASSIGGQGAYEQYF; DNA: TGTGCCAGTAGTATTGGGGGACAGGGGGCCTACGAGCAGTACTTC
V: TRBV2; J: TRBJ1-2; D: NA; length: 12; size: NA; CDR3: CASSEAGMRYTF; DNA: TGTGCCAGCAGTGAAGCAGGGATGCGCTACACCTTC
V: TRBV11-1; J: TRBJ2-1; D: NA; length: 14; size: NA; CDR3: CASSLDGQGYEQFF; DNA: TGTGCCAGCAGCTTAGATGGACAAGGATATGAGCAGTTCTTC
V: TRBV15; J: TRBJ2-7; D: NA; length: 14; size: NA; CDR3: CATSRDVATYEQYF; DNA: TGTGCCACCAGCAGAGATGTCGCAACCTACGAGCAGTACTTC